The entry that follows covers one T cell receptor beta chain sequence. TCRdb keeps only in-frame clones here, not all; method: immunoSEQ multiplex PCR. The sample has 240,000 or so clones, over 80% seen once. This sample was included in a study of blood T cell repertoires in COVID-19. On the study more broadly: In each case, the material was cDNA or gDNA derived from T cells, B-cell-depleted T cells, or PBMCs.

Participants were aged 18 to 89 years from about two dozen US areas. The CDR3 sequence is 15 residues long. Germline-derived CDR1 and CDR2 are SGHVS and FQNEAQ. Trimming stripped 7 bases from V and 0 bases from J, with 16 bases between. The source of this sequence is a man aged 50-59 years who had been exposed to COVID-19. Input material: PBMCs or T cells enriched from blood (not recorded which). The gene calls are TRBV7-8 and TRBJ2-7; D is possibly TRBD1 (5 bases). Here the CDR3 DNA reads TGTGCCAGCACCCTGGGCAGGGTAGTCTCCTACGAGCAGTACTTC. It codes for CASTLGRVVSYEQYF. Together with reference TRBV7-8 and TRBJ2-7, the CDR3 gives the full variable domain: GAGVSQSPRYKVAKRGQDVALRCDPISGHVSLFWYQQALGQGPEFLTYFQNEAQLDKSGLPSDRFFAERPEGSVSTLKIQRTQQEDSAVYLCASTLGRVVSYEQYFGPGTRLTVT.